Presented here are 4 T cell receptor beta chains from one specimen sequenced in a study of T cell responses to AZD1222 COVID-19 vaccine (dated by TCRdb to the early 2020s). The intended sense of this specimen's time point label: about 28 days (+/-7) after the second vaccine dose. Preparation of the library involved the immunoSEQ multiplex PCR assay. TCRdb retrieved this table from immuneACCESS and kept in-frame rearrangements only. Not all clones are present; in checked studies, unresolved V genes account for under half, and no reason is known for the remainder. Across this sample there are around 190,000 clones, with 85% to 95% seen only once. Of the sample, roughly 1.7% is held by the ten largest clones. The starting material was peripheral blood, obtained 28 days after the second AZD1222 dose. The receptors were gathered from an adult who received the AZD1222 COVID-19 vaccine.

The chain links TRBV20-1 to TRBJ1-1, with unresolved D. Germline CDR1 and CDR2: DFQATT and SNEGSKA (reference sequence). The CDR3 runs 12 residues. V lost 6 bases, J lost 5 bases, and 13 bases lay in between. For the CDR3, the DNA is TGCAGTGCCAGTCCGAGGCCTACTGAAGCTTTCTTT. The encoded protein is CSASPRPTEAFF.

The V call is TRBV21-1, the J call TRBJ1-4; the listed D gene, TRBD1, was not tested against the DNA. TRBV21-1 is termed a pseudogene. The CDR3 runs to 20 residues. The CDR3 loop is CASSNGGQCLDPFPPGKLFF. Written as DNA, the CDR3 is TGTGCCAGCAGCAACGGAGGACAGTGTTTAGACCCCTTCCCTCCGGGAAAACTGTTTTTT.

The chain couples TRBV19 to TRBJ1-2; the D is unclear. Germline CDR1 and CDR2: LNHDA and SQIVND (reference sequence). The V and J ends lost 4 bases and 3 bases respectively, with 12 bases between them. There are 14 residues in the CDR3. CDR3 loop: CASSTGFPDYGYTF. DNA of the CDR3: TGTGCCAGTAGTACTGGGTTCCCAGACTATGGCTACACCTTC.

The chain is built from TRBV28 and TRBJ2-4; no clear D. V shed 1 base and J shed 1 base, with 23 bases lying between them. This CDR3 spans 20 amino acids. Germline lookup yields CDR1 MDHEN and CDR2 SYDVKM. The CDR3 reads CASSLYGYKNTPGAKNIQYF. The CDR3 bases are TGTGCCAGCAGTTTATATGGGTACAAAAACACCCCAGGCGCCAAAAACATTCAGTACTTC.